This T cell receptor beta chain was sequenced in a study of CD8 T cells in Susac syndrome. Only one count was recorded for this clonotype. Trimming stripped 6 bases from V and 4 bases from J, with 21 bases between. The CDR3 is made up of 16 amino acids. Random-hexamer reverse transcription was applied to roughly 0.5 to 1 ug RNA. One entry per CDR3 protein results from TCRdb running MiXCR on the immunoSEQ multiplex PCR reads. Of 90,000 to 150,000 distinct CDR3 sequences in the sample, approximately 94% were seen once. Sequencing was performed on CD4+ T cells from PBMCs. This receptor was identified in a human donor in good health. The rearrangement joins TRBV12-3 or TRBV12-4 to TRBJ1-2; D gene ambiguous. The CDR3 sequence is CASSPRPRPQGYGYTF. In DNA, the CDR3 is TGTGCCAGCAGCCCCCGACCCCGGCCGCAAGGCTATGGCTACACCTTC.